The entry that follows covers one T cell receptor beta chain sequence. Measured with immunoSEQ multiplex PCR; TCRdb has only the in-frame clones, and not every one. Of over 130,000 clones in the sample, under 85% were seen once. No more than 2 weeks before study entry, exposed participants had met a case of COVID-19. V was pared by 1 base and J by 1 base, with 8 bases of the junction left unmatched. The CDR3 contains 17 residues. CDR1 and CDR2 (germline): ENHRY, SYGVKD. This record comes from a study of blood T cell repertoires in COVID-19. The sequence was obtained from a woman between 18 and 30 years old who had been exposed to COVID-19. Input material: PBMCs or T cells enriched from blood (not recorded which). The V and J genes are TRBV10-3 and TRBJ1-2; 8 nucleotides match TRBD1. DNA of the CDR3: TGTGCCATCAGTGAGTGGGAGGGACAGGAGAATAACTATGGCTACACCTTC. It specifies CAISEWEGQENNYGYTF.